This TCR beta chain was documented in a study of beta chain features in type 1 diabetes. All of the isolated RNA was reverse transcribed, so expressed TCRB transcripts were sequenced. Produced via immunoSEQ multiplex PCR; TCRdb's table is partial and in-frame only. The table includes under 800,000 clones, about a sixth detected once. The CDR3 runs to 13 residues. Germline CDR1 reads ENHRY; CDR2 reads SYGVKD. Trimming pared 6 bases from V and 1 base from J, leaving 9 bases between. Stem cell-like memory, regulatory, central memory and naive CD4+ cells were sorted via CD45RO/CCR7/CD25/CD127/CD95/CD27. Purity exceeded 95% in all sorted populations.

The V call is TRBV10-3, the J call TRBJ1-1; no firm D call. This receptor was taken from a man younger than 35 in good health. Sequencing input: naive CD4+ T cells from blood. DNA of the CDR3: TGTGCCATCAGCCTAAGGAGGAACACTGAAGCTTTCTTT. Its protein is CAISLRRNTEAFF.